This T cell receptor beta chain came from a study of T cells in Graves' hyperthyroidism and ophthalmopathy. Amplification targeted TCR beta CDR3 regions from RNA transcripts. In the first-round RT-PCR of the TCR CDR3, the HTBI primer set was used. Using its own MiXCR run on the multiplex PCR reads, TCRdb lists one record per CDR3 protein. This sample yields roughly 840,000 distinct CDR3 sequences, of which 38% are seen a single time; 7% to 10% belongs to the top ten. The hyperthyroidism was newly diagnosed and had lasted under 2 months; the patients were aged 18 to 65. This clonotype was recorded at least ten times. The sequenced sample was blood. The receptor comes from a man aged 18 to 30 with Graves' hyperthyroidism.

The CDR3 loop reads CASSLSAGESSPLHF. The CDR3 nucleotides are TGTGCCAGTAGTCTGTCTGCAGGGGAATCCTCACCCCTCCACTTT. The rearrangement uses TRBV19 and TRBJ1-6, with a weak D call TRBD1 (6 bases). The germline CDR1 and CDR2 sequences are LNHDA and SQIVND (reference sequence). This CDR3 comprises 15 residues. V gave up 5 bases and J gave up 10 bases, with 18 bases separating them.